The rows below give T cell receptor beta chains drawn from one sample of a study of T cells in Graves' hyperthyroidism and ophthalmopathy. TCRdb ran MiXCR on the multiplex PCR reads and lists one entry per CDR3 protein. The sample consists of about 690,000 distinct CDR3 sequences, 17% of them appearing once. Sequencing used blood. These receptors were taken from a man aged 50-60 years with Graves' hyperthyroidism. Each CDR3 is given with its conserved first and last residue. D genes are given only for firm matches. Only part of the rows carry a size: once, few, many, or a class if the clone is expanded.

v_call	d_call	j_call	clone_size	cdr3_aa	cdr3_nt
TRBV6-1	.	TRBJ1-5	.	CASSEGPALLRKPQHF	TGTGCCAGCAGTGAAGGTCCTGCCCTGCTGAGAAAGCCCCAGCATTTT
TRBV7-8	.	TRBJ2-5	many	CASSSIQLGTSQETQYF	TGTGCCAGCAGCTCAATCCAACTTGGGACTTCACAAGAGACCCAGTACTTC
TRBV28	.	TRBJ2-6	.	CASSSYGDSGANVLTF	TGTGCCAGCAGTTCGTACGGAGACTCTGGGGCCAACGTCCTGACTTTC
TRBV4-3	.	TRBJ2-1	.	CASSRTGASGYNEQFF	TGCGCCAGCAGCCGCACAGGGGCTAGCGGCTACAATGAGCAGTTCTTC
TRBV6-6	TRBD2	TRBJ2-1	.	CASSYSVGTSGNNEQFF	TGTGCCAGCAGTTACTCTGTTGGGACTAGCGGAAACAATGAGCAGTTCTTC
TRBV19	.	TRBJ2-7	.	CASSMYPGEVAEQYF	TGTGCCAGTAGTATGTATCCGGGAGAGGTTGCCGAGCAGTACTTC
TRBV9	TRBD2	TRBJ2-6	.	CASSVSLAGDSGANVLTF	TGTGCCAGCAGCGTATCACTAGCGGGAGACTCTGGGGCCAACGTCCTGACTTTC
TRBV12-3/TRBV12-4	TRBD1	TRBJ1-3	few	CASSPLGTAGNTIYF	TGTGCCAGCAGTCCCCTGGGGACAGCTGGAAACACCATATATTTT
TRBV11-2	.	TRBJ2-7	many	CASSLGRLRRASSYEQYF	TGTGCCAGCAGCTTAGGTCGGCTCCGGCGGGCTTCCTCCTACGAGCAGTACTTC
TRBV7-2	.	TRBJ1-2	many	CASSLGEPTYGYTF	TGTGCCAGCAGCTTGGGGGAGCCTACCTATGGCTACACCTTC
TRBV2	TRBD1	TRBJ1-1	many	CASSPGTGTPEAFF	TGTGCCAGCAGCCCCGGGACAGGGACCCCTGAAGCTTTCTTT
TRBV11-2	TRBD1	TRBJ1-2	many	CASSSPKTGAIYGYTF	TGTGCCAGCAGCTCACCGAAGACAGGGGCCATCTATGGCTACACCTTC
TRBV11-2	TRBD2	TRBJ2-7	many	CASSPSGGSLNEQYF	TGTGCCAGCAGCCCGTCCGGCGGGAGTCTCAACGAGCAGTACTTC
TRBV7-9	TRBD1	TRBJ1-1	many	CASSSIRGLGNTEAFF	TGTGCCAGCAGCTCTATCAGGGGGCTGGGGAACACTGAAGCTTTCTTT
TRBV19	.	TRBJ1-5	.	CASSIASHSNQPQHF	TGTGCCAGTAGTATAGCCAGTCATAGCAATCAGCCCCAGCATTTT
TRBV5-5	.	TRBJ1-5	.	CASSLVGTSKQPQHF	TGTGCCAGCAGCTTGGTCGGGACGAGCAAGCAGCCCCAGCATTTT
TRBV7-3	.	TRBJ2-7	many	CASSSPGTIPYEQYF	TGTGCCAGCAGCTCTCCCGGGACAATTCCCTACGAGCAGTACTTC
TRBV19	.	TRBJ1-1	many	CASRGVEDTEAFF	TGTGCCAGTAGAGGGGTGGAGGACACTGAAGCTTTCTTT
TRBV27	TRBD2	TRBJ2-3	few	CASSLDGEGPDTQYF	TGTGCCAGCAGTTTAGACGGGGAGGGGCCAGATACGCAGTATTTT
TRBV2	.	TRBJ1-1	many	CASRYIGWGKNTEAFF	TGTGCCAGCAGATACATAGGGTGGGGAAAGAACACTGAAGCTTTCTTT
TRBV19	.	TRBJ2-7	many	CASSIEARSSYEQYF	TGTGCCAGTAGTATAGAAGCCCGGAGCTCCTACGAGCAGTACTTC
TRBV3-1	.	TRBJ2-2	.	CASSLSGTPSGELFF	TGTGCCAGCAGCCTTTCCGGGACACCCTCCGGGGAGCTGTTTTTT
TRBV2	.	TRBJ2-7	.	CASSEGAGAYEQYF	TGTGCCAGCAGTGAGGGGGCGGGGGCCTACGAGCAGTACTTC
TRBV6-2/TRBV6-3	TRBD1	TRBJ1-1	.	CASNLPTGLDTEAFF	TGTGCCAGCAACCTACCGACAGGGTTGGACACTGAAGCTTTCTTT
TRBV4-1	.	TRBJ1-4	many	CASSQVWLGDEKLFF	TGCGCCAGCAGCCAAGTTTGGCTGGGAGATGAAAAACTGTTTTTT
TRBV7-3	.	TRBJ2-2	many	CASSLSGRANGELFF	TGTGCCAGCAGCTTAAGTGGCAGGGCGAACGGGGAGCTGTTTTTT
TRBV28	.	TRBJ2-4	many	CASSLTGEVLAKNIQYF	TGTGCCAGCAGTTTGACAGGTGAAGTGCTAGCCAAAAACATTCAGTACTTC
TRBV3-1	TRBD1	TRBJ1-1	many	CASSHAGGPEAFF	TGTGCCAGCAGCCACGCAGGGGGCCCTGAAGCTTTCTTT
TRBV7-9	TRBD1	TRBJ2-2	.	CATRQGANTGELFF	TGTGCCACCAGACAGGGGGCGAACACCGGGGAGCTGTTTTTT
TRBV12-3/TRBV12-4	.	TRBJ2-1	many	CASSLGRRDHNEQFF	TGTGCCAGCAGTTTGGGTAGAAGGGACCACAATGAGCAGTTCTTC
TRBV29-1	TRBD1	TRBJ1-2	few	CSAYTGVYGYTF	TGCAGCGCCTACACAGGGGTCTATGGCTACACCTTC
TRBV20-1	TRBD1	TRBJ1-2	few	CSATGTGPSYTF	TGCAGTGCAACCGGGACAGGTCCCAGCTACACCTTC
TRBV7-9	.	TRBJ2-1	.	CASSLAGVRLNEQFF	TGTGCCAGCAGCTTAGCGGGAGTCAGACTCAATGAGCAGTTCTTC
TRBV18	.	TRBJ1-2	few	CASSQDGDYGYTF	TGTGCCAGCTCACAGGACGGTGACTATGGCTACACCTTC
TRBV27	.	TRBJ2-1	many	CASSLGRKRGDEQFF	TGTGCCAGCAGCCTAGGCCGGAAACGGGGTGATGAGCAGTTCTTC
TRBV9	TRBD2	TRBJ2-3	.	CASSVAREAYTDTQYF	TGTGCCAGCAGCGTAGCACGGGAGGCGTACACAGATACGCAGTATTTT
TRBV5-1	TRBD2	TRBJ2-2	.	CASSLVASGYTGELFF	TGCGCCAGCAGCTTGGTAGCTAGCGGCTACACCGGGGAGCTGTTTTTT
TRBV28	TRBD1	TRBJ2-5	many	CASSLYLGTGGSETQYF	TGTGCCAGCAGTTTATACCTAGGGACAGGGGGTTCGGAGACCCAGTACTTC
TRBV11-3	TRBD2	TRBJ2-1	.	CASGRVGGRANNEQFF	TGTGCCAGCGGCCGTGTGGGCGGGAGGGCAAATAATGAGCAGTTCTTC
TRBV20-1	.	TRBJ2-4	many	CSASREMGNIQYF	TGCAGTGCTAGCCGGGAGATGGGTAACATTCAGTACTTC
TRBV28	TRBD1	TRBJ1-6	many	CASVRQGYSPLHF	TGTGCCAGCGTCCGACAGGGCTATTCACCCCTCCACTTT
TRBV7-9	.	TRBJ1-1	.	CASSLWQGNTEAFF	TGTGCCAGCAGCTTGTGGCAGGGCAACACTGAAGCTTTCTTT
TRBV28	.	TRBJ2-6	few	CASSTELGPTGANVLTF	TGTGCCAGCAGTACCGAACTCGGACCGACTGGGGCCAACGTCCTGACTTTC
TRBV27	.	TRBJ2-7	many	CASSPKPYEQYF	TGTGCCAGCAGTCCTAAACCCTACGAGCAGTACTTC
TRBV27	.	TRBJ2-1	.	CASSYMAGPSYNEQFF	TGTGCCAGCAGTTACATGGCAGGGCCTTCCTACAATGAGCAGTTCTTC
TRBV5-1	.	TRBJ2-7	many	CASSFTSVAYEQYF	TGCGCCAGCAGCTTTACATCAGTAGCCTACGAGCAGTACTTC